This T cell receptor beta chain was recovered during a study of blood T cell repertoires in COVID-19. At the level of the study: PBMCs, B-cell-depleted T cells, or T cells provided the cDNA or gDNA that made up the material.

Clones were sequenced by immunoSEQ multiplex PCR, and TCRdb holds only the in-frame ones, with some missing. The data contain some 200,000 clones, 70% to 90% of them singletons. Comments on this clone: The junction and the germline gene differ at one end; a read error may be behind it.

The CDR3 runs to 13 residues. Germline-derived CDR1 and CDR2 are SSHAT and FNYEAQ (reference sequence). The source of this sequence is a human donor in a cohort sampled during active COVID-19. Material: peripheral blood. The chain carries TRBV7-7 and TRBJ2-6; a possible D gene is TRBD1 (6 bases). The DNA of the CDR3 is TGTGCTAGCAGCTTATCAGGGGCGTCCGTCCTGACTTTC. Translated, it gives CASSLSGASVLTF.